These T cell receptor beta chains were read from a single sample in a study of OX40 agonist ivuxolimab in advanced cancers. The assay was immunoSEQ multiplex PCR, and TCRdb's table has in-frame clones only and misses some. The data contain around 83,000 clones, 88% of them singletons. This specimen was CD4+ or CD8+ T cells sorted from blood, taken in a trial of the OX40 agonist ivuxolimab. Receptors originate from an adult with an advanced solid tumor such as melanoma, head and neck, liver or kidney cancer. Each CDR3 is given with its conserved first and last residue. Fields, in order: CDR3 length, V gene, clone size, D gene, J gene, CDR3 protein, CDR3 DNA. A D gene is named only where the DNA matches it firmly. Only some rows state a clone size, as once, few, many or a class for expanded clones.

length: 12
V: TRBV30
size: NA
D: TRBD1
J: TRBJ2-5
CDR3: CAWNRGLETQYF
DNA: TGTGCCTGGAACAGGGGGCTGGAGACCCAGTACTTC

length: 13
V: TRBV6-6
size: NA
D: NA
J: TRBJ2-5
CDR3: CASLGGEWETQYF
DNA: TGTGCCAGCCTAGGCGGGGAATGGGAGACCCAGTACTTC

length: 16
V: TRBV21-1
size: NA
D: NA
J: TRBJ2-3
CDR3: CASSKPGQMRTDTQYF
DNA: TGTGCCAGCAGCAAACCGGGACAAATGCGCACAGATACGCAGTATTTT

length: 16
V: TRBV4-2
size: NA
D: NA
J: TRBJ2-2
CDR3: CASSQDGGLRTGELFF
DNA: TGTGCCAGCAGCCAAGATGGAGGCTTAAGAACCGGGGAGCTGTTTTTT

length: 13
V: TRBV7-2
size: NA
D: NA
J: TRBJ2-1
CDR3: CASSYRSGNEQFF
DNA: TGTGCCAGCAGCTACAGAAGCGGTAATGAGCAGTTCTTC

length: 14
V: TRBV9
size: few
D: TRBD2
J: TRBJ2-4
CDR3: CASSPGRERNIQYF
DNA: TGTGCCAGCAGCCCGGGGCGGGAGAGAAACATTCAGTACTTC

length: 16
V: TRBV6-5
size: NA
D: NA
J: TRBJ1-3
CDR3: CASSYSSGGLGNTIYF
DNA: TGTGCCAGCAGTTACTCCAGCGGGGGCCTTGGAAACACCATATATTTT

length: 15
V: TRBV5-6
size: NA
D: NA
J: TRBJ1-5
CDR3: CASSRTGGSNQPQHF
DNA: TGTGCCAGCAGCCGGACGGGGGGCTCCAATCAGCCCCAGCATTTT

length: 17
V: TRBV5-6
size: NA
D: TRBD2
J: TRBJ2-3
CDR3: CASSSTGLAGRTDTQYF
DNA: TGTGCCAGCAGCTCCACCGGATTAGCGGGCCGCACAGATACGCAGTATTTT

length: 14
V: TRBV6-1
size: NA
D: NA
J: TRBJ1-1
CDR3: CASSRDFRENEAFF
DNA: TGTGCCAGCAGTCGCGATTTCCGAGAAAATGAAGCTTTCTTT

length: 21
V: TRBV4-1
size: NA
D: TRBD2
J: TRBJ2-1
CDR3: CASSQEEWVAGKLSSYNEQFF
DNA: TGCGCCAGCAGCCAAGAAGAGTGGGTAGCGGGTAAACTTAGCTCCTACAATGAGCAGTTCTTC